This TCR beta chain was captured in a study of blood T cells in healthy people across ages. PCR was performed a second time for about 6 to 11 cycles using a sample-barcoded 5' primer and a J-beta primer mix. TCRdb re-called the 5' RACE reads with MiXCR, one entry per CDR3 protein. The sample has some 1,800,000 distinct CDR3 sequences; 30% to 40% are singletons. With 5 bases clipped from V and 7 bases from J, the junction kept 12 bases outside the gene matches. This CDR3 has 14 residues. Germline lookup yields CDR1 SQVTM and CDR2 ANQGSEA. Sequences were obtained from blood. This TCR derives from a human donor in good health. This chain links TRBV29-1 with TRBJ1-1; 8 bases align to TRBD1. CDR3 protein: CSVPDRAGYSEAFF. CDR3 DNA: TGCAGCGTTCCGGACAGGGCTGGGTATAGTGAAGCTTTCTTT. Full variable domain (remainder filled in from reference TRBV29-1 and TRBJ1-1): SAVISQKPSRDICQRGTSLTIQCQVDSQVTMMFWYRQQPGQSLTLIATANQGSEATYESGFVIDKFPISRPNLTFSTLTVSNMSPEDSSIYLCSVPDRAGYSEAFFGQGTRLTVV.